The clone carrying this T cell receptor (beta chain) was counted once. This sample is drawn from a study of multiple sclerosis patients with progressive multifocal leukoencephalopathy. The CDR3 totals 16 residues. Losses at the gene ends were 5 bases for V and 8 bases for J; bases not matched to a gene: 15. Germline values: CDR1 LNHDA, CDR2 SQIVND (reference sequence). Time point given: time of PML onset. Using immunoSEQ multiplex PCR, the repertoire was profiled, and TCRdb retains in-frame clones only, with some absent. The table lists about 31,000 clones, 87% of them singletons. Sequencing was performed on PBMCs, taken from a patient treated with natalizumab. The clonotype comes from a woman aged 35 to 49 with progressive multifocal leukoencephalopathy. This chain uses TRBV19 with TRBJ2-1; TRBD2 matches 7 bases. The CDR3, as DNA: TGTGCCAGTAGTGCAAGACTAGCCAAAACTGTACATGAGCAGTTCTTC. This sequence encodes CASSARLAKTVHEQFF. Full variable domain (outside the CDR3, taken from reference TRBV19 and TRBJ2-1): DGGITQSPKYLFRKEGQNVTLSCEQNLNHDAMYWYRQDPGQGLRLIYYSQIVNDFQKGDIAEGYSVSREKKESFPLTVTSAQKNPTAFYLCASSARLAKTVHEQFFGPGTRLTVL.